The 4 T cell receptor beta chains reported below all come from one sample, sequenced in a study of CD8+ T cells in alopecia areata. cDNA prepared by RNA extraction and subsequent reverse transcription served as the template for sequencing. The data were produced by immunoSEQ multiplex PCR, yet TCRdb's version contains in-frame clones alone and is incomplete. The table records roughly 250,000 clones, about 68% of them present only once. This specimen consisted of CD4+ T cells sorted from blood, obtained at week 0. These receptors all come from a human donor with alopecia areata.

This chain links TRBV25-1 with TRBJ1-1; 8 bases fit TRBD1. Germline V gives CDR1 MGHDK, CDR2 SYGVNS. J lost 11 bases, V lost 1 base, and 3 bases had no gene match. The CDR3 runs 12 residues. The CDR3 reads CASSEFQGAAFF. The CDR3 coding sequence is TGTGCCAGCAGTGAATTTCAGGGGGCGGCTTTCTTT.

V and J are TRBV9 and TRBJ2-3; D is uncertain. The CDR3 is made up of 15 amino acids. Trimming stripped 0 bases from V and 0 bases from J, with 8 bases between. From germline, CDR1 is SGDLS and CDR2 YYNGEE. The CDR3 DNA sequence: TGTGCCAGCAGCGTAGAGGGCTTCAGCACAGATACGCAGTATTTT. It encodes CASSVEGFSTDTQYF.

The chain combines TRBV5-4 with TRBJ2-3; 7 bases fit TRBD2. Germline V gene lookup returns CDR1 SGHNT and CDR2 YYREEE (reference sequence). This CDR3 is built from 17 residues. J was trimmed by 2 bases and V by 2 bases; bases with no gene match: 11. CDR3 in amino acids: CASSFISGTTVTDTQYF. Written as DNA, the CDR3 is TGTGCCAGCAGCTTCATCTCCGGGACTACCGTCACAGATACGCAGTATTTT.

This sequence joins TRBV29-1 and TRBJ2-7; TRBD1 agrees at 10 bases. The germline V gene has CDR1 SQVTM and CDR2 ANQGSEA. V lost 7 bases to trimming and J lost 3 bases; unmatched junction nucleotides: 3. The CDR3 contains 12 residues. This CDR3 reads CSGGTGDYEQYF. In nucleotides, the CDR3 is TGCAGCGGTGGGACAGGGGACTACGAGCAGTACTTC.